This T cell receptor beta chain was recorded in a study of T cells after yellow fever vaccination. Generation of TCR cDNA used 5'RACE template switching (which added a universal primer site and UMIs). TCRdb fed the 5' RACE reads into MiXCR, producing one record per CDR3 protein. The repertoire holds about 160,000 distinct CDR3 sequences, with less than 9% as singletons. V gave up 7 bases and J gave up 2 bases, with 23 bases separating them. Germline assignment: CDR1 MNHEY and CDR2 SVGEGT. The length of the CDR3 is 17 residues. General study points: FACS-sorted repertoires could contain abundant clonotypes contaminating from the bulk population. Reappearance after the booster was observed for most primary-vaccination clones (roughly 97% CD4, over 70% CD8). CD4 and CD8 compartments shared a small share of clonotypes, likely from convergent recombination.

This clonotype was observed a few times. What it binds is unknown. The sequence came from a man aged 18 to 30 who received the YFV17D yellow fever vaccine. Sample: CD4+ T cells sorted from PBMCs, taken about 5 days after the first yellow fever vaccination. The V call is TRBV6-2 or TRBV6-3, the J call TRBJ1-2; possibly TRBD1 for D (6 bases). The CDR3 sequence: CASNGRFRRGANYGYTF. The CDR3 nucleotides read TGTGCCAGCAATGGAAGGTTTCGTCGGGGGGCCAACTATGGCTACACCTTC.